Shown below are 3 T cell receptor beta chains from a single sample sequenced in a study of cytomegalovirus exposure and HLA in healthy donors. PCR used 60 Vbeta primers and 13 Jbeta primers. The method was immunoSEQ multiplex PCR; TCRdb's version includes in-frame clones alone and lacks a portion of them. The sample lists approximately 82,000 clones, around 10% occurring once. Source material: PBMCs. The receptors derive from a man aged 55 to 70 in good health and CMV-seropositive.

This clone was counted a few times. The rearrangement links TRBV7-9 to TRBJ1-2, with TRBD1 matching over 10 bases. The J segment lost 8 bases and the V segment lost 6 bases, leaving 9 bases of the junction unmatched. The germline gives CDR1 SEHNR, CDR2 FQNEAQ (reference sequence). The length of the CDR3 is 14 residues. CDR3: CASRPGTGVGGYTF. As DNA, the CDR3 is TGTGCCAGCAGACCCGGGACAGGGGTGGGCGGCTACACCTTC. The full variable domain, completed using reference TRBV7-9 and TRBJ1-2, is DTGVSQNPRHKITKRGQNVTFRCDPISEHNRLYWYRQTLGQGPEFLTYFQNEAQLEKSRLLSDRFSAERPKGSFSTLEIQRTEQGDSAMYLCASRPGTGVGGYTFGSGTRLTVV.

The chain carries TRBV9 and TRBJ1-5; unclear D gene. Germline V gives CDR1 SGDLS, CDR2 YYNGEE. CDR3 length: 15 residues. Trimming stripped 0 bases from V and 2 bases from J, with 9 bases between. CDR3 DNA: TGTGCCAGCAGCGTAGCGGATCAGGGCAATCAGCCCCAGCATTTT. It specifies CASSVADQGNQPQHF.

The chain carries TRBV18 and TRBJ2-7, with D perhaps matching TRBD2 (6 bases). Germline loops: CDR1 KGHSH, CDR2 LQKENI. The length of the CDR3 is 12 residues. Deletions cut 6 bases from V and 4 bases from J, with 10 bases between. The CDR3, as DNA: TGTGCCAGCTCCCTGGGGGGTTACGAGCAGTACGTC. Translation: CASSLGGYEQYV.